The clone carrying this T cell receptor (beta chain) showed up just a few times. Its antigen is undetermined. Each patient experienced a relapse that followed autologous stem cell transplantation, and brentuximab vedotin exposure varied. This record belongs to a study of PD-1 blockade in classical Hodgkin lymphoma. The germline gives CDR1 SNHLY, CDR2 FYNNEI. Losses at the gene ends were 6 bases for V and 6 bases for J; bases not matched to a gene: 8. The CDR3 length is 14 residues. Study-wide points: The authors excluded patients who started nivolumab under 1 year after ASCT. Unlike CD8+ TCR diversity, which did not rise significantly by C4D1, CD4+ TCR diversity did.

Produced via immunoSEQ multiplex PCR; TCRdb's table is partial and in-frame only. The repertoire has 12,000 to 15,000 clones, approximately 86% of them found once; the top ten carry about 4.5%. The chain couples TRBV2 to TRBJ2-7, with 10 bases matching TRBD1. The source was peripheral blood mononuclear cells (PBMCs), collected at baseline. The TCR comes from a human donor with classical Hodgkin lymphoma. The CDR3 here is CASRGTGVIGEQYF. The CDR3, as DNA: TGTGCCAGCAGGGGGACAGGGGTGATCGGCGAGCAGTACTTC.